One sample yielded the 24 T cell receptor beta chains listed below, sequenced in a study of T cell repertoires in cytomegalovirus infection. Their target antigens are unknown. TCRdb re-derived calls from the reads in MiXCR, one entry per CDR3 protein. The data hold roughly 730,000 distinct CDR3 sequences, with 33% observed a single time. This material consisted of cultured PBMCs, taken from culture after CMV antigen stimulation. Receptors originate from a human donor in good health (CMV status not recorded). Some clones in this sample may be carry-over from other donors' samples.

This chain's CDR3 is CASAVEPYEQYF. In DNA form, the CDR3 reads TGTGCCAGCGCTGTTGAGCCCTACGAGCAGTACTTC. The chain is built from TRBV27 and TRBJ2-7; D unresolved. The CDR3 has 12 amino acids. V was shortened by 8 bases and J by 2 bases, with 10 bases between the two germline ends. The germline CDR1 and CDR2 sequences are MNHEY and SMNVEV (reference sequence).

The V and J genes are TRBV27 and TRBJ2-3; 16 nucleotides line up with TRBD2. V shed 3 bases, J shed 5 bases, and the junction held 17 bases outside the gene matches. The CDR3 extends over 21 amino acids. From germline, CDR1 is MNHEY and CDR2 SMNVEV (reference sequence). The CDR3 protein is CASSFFTPGTSGRADEDTQYF. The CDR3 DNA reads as TGTGCCAGCAGTTTTTTTACCCCCGGGACTAGCGGGAGGGCCGACGAAGATACGCAGTATTTT.

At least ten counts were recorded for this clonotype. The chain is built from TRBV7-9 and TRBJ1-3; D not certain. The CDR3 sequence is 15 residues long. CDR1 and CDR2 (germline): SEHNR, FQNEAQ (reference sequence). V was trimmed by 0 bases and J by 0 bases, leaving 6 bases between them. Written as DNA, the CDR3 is TGTGCCAGCAGCTTAGCGAGGAGCTCTGGAAACACCATATATTTT. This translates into CASSLARSSGNTIYF.

Written as DNA, the CDR3 is TGTGCCAGCAGAGGGACTAATCTGCCCACAGATACGCAGTATTTT. It specifies CASRGTNLPTDTQYF. The V gene is TRBV6-6, the J gene TRBJ2-3; 7 bases agree with TRBD2. Germline V CDR1 and CDR2: MNHNY, SVGAGI (reference sequence). The junction had 8 bases not matched to a gene; V was cut back by 6 bases and J by 2 bases. The CDR3 is 15 residues long.

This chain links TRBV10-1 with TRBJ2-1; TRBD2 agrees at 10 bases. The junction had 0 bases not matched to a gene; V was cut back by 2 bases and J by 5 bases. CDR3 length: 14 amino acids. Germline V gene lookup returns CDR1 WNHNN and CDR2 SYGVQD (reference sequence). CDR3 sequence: CASSETSGNNEQFF. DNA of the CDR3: TGCGCCAGCAGTGAGACTAGCGGGAACAATGAGCAGTTCTTC.

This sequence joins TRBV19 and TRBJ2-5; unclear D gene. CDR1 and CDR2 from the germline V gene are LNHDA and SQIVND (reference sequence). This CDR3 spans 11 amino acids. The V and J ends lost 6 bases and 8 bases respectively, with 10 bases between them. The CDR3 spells CASRQATTQYF. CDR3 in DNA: TGTGCCAGTAGGCAGGCCACCACCCAGTACTTC.

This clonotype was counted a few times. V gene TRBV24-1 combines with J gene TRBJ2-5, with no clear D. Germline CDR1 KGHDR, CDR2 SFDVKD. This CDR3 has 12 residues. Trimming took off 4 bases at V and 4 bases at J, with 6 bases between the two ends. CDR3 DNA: TGTGCCACCAGTGAAGGTGGAGAGACCCAGTACTTC. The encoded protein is CATSEGGETQYF.

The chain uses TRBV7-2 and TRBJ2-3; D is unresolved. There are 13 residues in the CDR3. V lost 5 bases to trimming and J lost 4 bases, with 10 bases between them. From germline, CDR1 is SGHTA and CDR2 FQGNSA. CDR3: CASSVFSPDTQYF. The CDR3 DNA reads TGTGCCAGCAGCGTCTTTTCCCCAGATACGCAGTATTTT.

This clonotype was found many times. CDR3 bases: TGTGCCAGCAGCTTAGTACGGGACAGGGGGGCTGAAGCTTTCTTT. As protein: CASSLVRDRGAEAFF. The chain couples TRBV7-8 to TRBJ1-1; the match to TRBD1 covers 11 bases. CDR3 length: 15 amino acids. Germline values: CDR1 SGHVS, CDR2 FQNEAQ. The ends lost 1 base at V and 6 bases at J; junction bases unmatched: 4.

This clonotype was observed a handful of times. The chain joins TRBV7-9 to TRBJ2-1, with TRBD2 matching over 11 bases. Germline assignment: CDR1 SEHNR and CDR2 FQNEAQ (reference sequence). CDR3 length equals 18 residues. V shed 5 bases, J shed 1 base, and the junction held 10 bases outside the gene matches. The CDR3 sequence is CASSRSWGTSGSYNEQFF. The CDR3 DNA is TGTGCCAGCAGCCGATCATGGGGGACTAGCGGTTCCTACAATGAGCAGTTCTTC.

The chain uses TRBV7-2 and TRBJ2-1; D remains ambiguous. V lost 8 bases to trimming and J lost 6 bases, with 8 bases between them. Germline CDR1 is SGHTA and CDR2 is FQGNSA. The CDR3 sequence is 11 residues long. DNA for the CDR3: TGTGCCAGCCAAACTGTCAATGAGCAGTTCTTC. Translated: CASQTVNEQFF.

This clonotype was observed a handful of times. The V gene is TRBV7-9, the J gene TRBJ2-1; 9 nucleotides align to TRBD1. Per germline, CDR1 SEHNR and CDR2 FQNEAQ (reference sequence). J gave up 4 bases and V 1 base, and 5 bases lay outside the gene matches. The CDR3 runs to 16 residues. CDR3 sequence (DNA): TGTGCCAGCAGCTTAGGTACAGGGGGCGCTTACAATGAGCAGTTCTTC. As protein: CASSLGTGGAYNEQFF.

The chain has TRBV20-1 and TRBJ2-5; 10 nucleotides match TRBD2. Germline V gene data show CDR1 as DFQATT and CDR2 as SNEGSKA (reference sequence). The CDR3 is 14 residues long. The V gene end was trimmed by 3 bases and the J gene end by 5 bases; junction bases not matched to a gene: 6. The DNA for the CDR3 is TGCAGTGCTAGGGGGACTAGCGCCGTTGAGACCCAGTACTTC. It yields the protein CSARGTSAVETQYF.

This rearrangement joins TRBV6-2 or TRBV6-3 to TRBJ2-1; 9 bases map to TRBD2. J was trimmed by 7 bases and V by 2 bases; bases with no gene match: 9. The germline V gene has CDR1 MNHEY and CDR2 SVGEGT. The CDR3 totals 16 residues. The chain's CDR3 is CASSYGGAGGGNEQFF. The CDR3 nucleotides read TGTGCCAGCAGTTACGGGGGAGCGGGAGGTGGGAATGAGCAGTTCTTC.

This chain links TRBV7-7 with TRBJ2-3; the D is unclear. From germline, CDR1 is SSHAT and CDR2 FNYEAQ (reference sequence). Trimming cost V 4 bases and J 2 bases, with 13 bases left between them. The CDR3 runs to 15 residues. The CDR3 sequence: CASSSVMSYTDTQYF. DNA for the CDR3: TGTGCCAGCAGCTCCGTAATGAGTTACACAGATACGCAGTATTTT.

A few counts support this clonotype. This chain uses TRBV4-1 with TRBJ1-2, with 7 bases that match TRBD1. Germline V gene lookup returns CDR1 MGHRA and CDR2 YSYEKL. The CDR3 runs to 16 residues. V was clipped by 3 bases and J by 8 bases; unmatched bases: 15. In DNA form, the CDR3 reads TGCGCCAGCAGCCACGGCGGCGACAGGGAGCTGTACGGCTACACCTTC. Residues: CASSHGGDRELYGYTF.

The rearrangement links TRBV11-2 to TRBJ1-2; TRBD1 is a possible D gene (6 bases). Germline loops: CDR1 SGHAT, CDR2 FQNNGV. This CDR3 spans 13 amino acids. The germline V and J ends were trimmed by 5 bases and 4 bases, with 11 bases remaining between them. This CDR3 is CASSTRGGYGYTF. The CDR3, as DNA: TGTGCCAGCAGCACCCGAGGGGGCTATGGCTACACCTTC.

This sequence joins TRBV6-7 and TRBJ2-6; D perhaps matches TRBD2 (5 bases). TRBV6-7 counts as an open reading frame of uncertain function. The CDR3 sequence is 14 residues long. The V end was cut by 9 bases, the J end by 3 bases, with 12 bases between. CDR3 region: CARETGFGANVLTF. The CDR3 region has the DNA TGTGCCAGGGAAACGGGGTTTGGGGCCAACGTCCTGACTTTC.

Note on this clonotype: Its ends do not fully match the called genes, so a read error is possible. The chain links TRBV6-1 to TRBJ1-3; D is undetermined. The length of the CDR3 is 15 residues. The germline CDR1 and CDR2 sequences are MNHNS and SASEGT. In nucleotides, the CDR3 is TGTGCCAGCAGCGAAGACGGTACCCACAGAAACACCATATATTTT. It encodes CASSEDGTHRNTIYF.

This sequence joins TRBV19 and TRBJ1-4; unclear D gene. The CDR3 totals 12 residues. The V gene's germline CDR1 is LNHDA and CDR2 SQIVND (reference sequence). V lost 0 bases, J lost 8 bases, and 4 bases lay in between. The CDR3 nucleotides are TGTGCCAGTAGTATAGAAGCGGAAAAACTGTTTTTT. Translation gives CASSIEAEKLFF.

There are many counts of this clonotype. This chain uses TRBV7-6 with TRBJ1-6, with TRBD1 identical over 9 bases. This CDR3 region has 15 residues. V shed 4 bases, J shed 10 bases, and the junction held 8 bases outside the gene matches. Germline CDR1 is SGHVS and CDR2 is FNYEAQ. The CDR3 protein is CASSSTGTGRSPLHF. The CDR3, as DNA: TGTGCCAGCAGCTCGACCGGGACAGGGCGATCACCCCTCCACTTT.

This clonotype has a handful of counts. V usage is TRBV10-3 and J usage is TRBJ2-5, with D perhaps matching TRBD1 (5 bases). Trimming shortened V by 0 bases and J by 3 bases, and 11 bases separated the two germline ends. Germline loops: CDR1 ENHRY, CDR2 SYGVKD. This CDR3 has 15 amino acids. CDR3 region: CAISESSGLKETQYF. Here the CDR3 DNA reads TGTGCCATCAGTGAGTCGTCAGGGCTAAAAGAGACCCAGTACTTC.

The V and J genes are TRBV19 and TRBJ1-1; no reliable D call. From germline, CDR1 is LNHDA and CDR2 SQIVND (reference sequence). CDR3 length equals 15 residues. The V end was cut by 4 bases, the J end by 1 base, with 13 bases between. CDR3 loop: CASSKTSSSNTEAFF. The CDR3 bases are TGTGCCAGTAGTAAGACCTCAAGCTCGAACACTGAAGCTTTCTTT.

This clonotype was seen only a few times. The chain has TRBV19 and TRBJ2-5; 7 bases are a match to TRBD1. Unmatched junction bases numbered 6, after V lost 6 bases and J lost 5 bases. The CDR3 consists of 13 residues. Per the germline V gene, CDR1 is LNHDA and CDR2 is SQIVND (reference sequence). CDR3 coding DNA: TGTGCCAGTAGACGACAGGGCGAGGAGACCCAGTACTTC. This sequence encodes CASRRQGEETQYF. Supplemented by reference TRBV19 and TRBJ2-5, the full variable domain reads DGGITQSPKYLFRKEGQNVTLSCEQNLNHDAMYWYRQDPGQGLRLIYYSQIVNDFQKGDIAEGYSVSREKKESFPLTVTSAQKNPTAFYLCASRRQGEETQYFGPGTRLLVL.